The 31 T cell receptor beta chains in this list originate from one sample, sequenced in a study of post-analysis software for immune sequencing data. TCR beta libraries were prepared from cDNA with unique molecular identifiers. In TCRdb, the PCR reads were re-called with MiXCR into one record per CDR3 protein. Here the sample spans about 260,000 distinct CDR3 sequences, 36% being singletons. The antigens these receptors bind are not known. Findings and caveats of the study: Controls showed lower frequencies than patients for a few TRBV segments, and TRBV5-6, TRBV5-1 and TRBV20-1 were among these.

Sequences were obtained from blood. The receptors stem from a girl aged 5-17 years with multiple sclerosis.

The chain uses TRBV20-1 and TRBJ2-7; D is undetermined. Judging by the DNA end, TRBJ2-5 fits better; the J call may be wrong. CDR3 size: 11 residues. Germline-derived CDR1 and CDR2 are DFQATT and SNEGSKA (reference sequence). This CDR3 reads CSASGGETQYF. As DNA, the CDR3 is TGCAGTGCTAGCGGTGGAGAGACCCAGTACTTC.

The table lists this clonotype with a few counts. One end of the junction is discordant with germline, which a read error may explain. The CDR3: CVSSTPGQGNQPQHF. Here the CDR3 DNA reads TGTGTCAGCAGTACGCCGGGACAGGGGAATCAGCCCCAGCATTTT. V gene TRBV12-3 or TRBV12-4 combines with J gene TRBJ1-5, with 10 bases that match TRBD1. The CDR3 contains 15 residues.

The table lists this clonotype with many counts. The chain has TRBV12-3 or TRBV12-4 and TRBJ2-5; D is unresolved. V was clipped by 6 bases and J by 5 bases, with 16 bases between them. This CDR3 is 14 amino acids long. CDR3 in amino acids: CASSREKTVETQYF. The DNA for the CDR3 is TGTGCCAGCAGCCGCGAAAAAACCGTGGAGACCCAGTACTTC.

The V and J genes are TRBV5-1 and TRBJ2-2; 7 nucleotides line up with TRBD2. The CDR3 totals 15 residues. Per germline, CDR1 SGHRS and CDR2 YFSETQ. With 0 bases clipped from V and 7 bases from J, the junction kept 6 bases outside the gene matches. The CDR3 bases are TGCGCCAGCAGCTTGGGAAGCGGGGCCATCGGGGAGCTGTTTTTT. Residues: CASSLGSGAIGELFF.

The chain is built from TRBV20-1 and TRBJ2-3; 9 nucleotides align to TRBD2. The CDR3 consists of 15 residues. Losses at the gene ends were 6 bases for V and 0 bases for J; bases not matched to a gene: 7. Germline CDR1 and CDR2: DFQATT and SNEGSKA (reference sequence). The CDR3 region is CSALAGRSSTDTQYF. The DNA for the CDR3 is TGCAGTGCACTAGCGGGCCGAAGTAGCACAGATACGCAGTATTTT.

V usage is TRBV7-6 and J usage is TRBJ2-5; perhaps TRBD2 as D (5 bases). From germline, CDR1 is SGHVS and CDR2 FNYEAQ. The CDR3 runs 15 residues. With 3 bases removed from V and 2 bases from J, the gap between germline ends came to 13 bases. CDR3 amino acids: CASSFSAGLQETQYF. CDR3 in DNA: TGTGCCAGCAGCTTCTCGGCGGGCTTACAAGAGACCCAGTACTTC.

The chain has TRBV29-1 and TRBJ1-1, with D perhaps matching TRBD1 (6 bases). The CDR3 is 16 amino acids. Germline-derived CDR1 and CDR2 are SQVTM and ANQGSEA. V shed 4 bases and J shed 0 bases, with 18 bases lying between them. CDR3 in amino acids: CSVAFFTGIMNTEAFF. As DNA, the CDR3 is TGCAGCGTTGCTTTTTTTACAGGGATTATGAACACTGAAGCTTTCTTT.

Details on this clonotype: This may stem from a read error, because a much larger clone lies one nucleotide away. V usage is TRBV5-1 and J usage is TRBJ1-2; 7 bases agree with TRBD1. The length of the CDR3 is 14 residues. Germline V gene sequence: CDR1 SGHRS, CDR2 YFSETQ. The CDR3 DNA reads TGCGCCAGCAGCTTGTCCCGGGACAGCTCAGGCTACGCCTTC. This sequence encodes CASSLSRDSSGYAF.

This clonotype has ten or more counts. V and J are TRBV7-9 and TRBJ1-6; the D is unclear. Looked up from germline, CDR1 is SEHNR and CDR2 is FQNEAQ (reference sequence). This CDR3 is built from 11 residues. Trimming pared 5 bases from V and 8 bases from J, leaving 4 bases between. The CDR3 loop is CASSTDSPLHF. CDR3 DNA: TGTGCCAGCAGCACAGATTCACCCCTCCACTTT.

The V and J genes are TRBV7-9 and TRBJ2-5; 12 bases agree with TRBD1. The CDR3 sequence is 17 residues long. V was pared by 0 bases and J by 11 bases, with 13 bases of the junction left unmatched. Germline V lookup: CDR1 SEHNR, CDR2 FQNEAQ (reference sequence). CDR3 protein: CASSLAGQGAIYNEQYF. CDR3 sequence (DNA): TGTGCCAGCAGCTTAGCGGGACAGGGGGCCATCTACAATGAGCAGTACTTC.

V is TRBV6-1 and J is TRBJ2-2; no definite D call. This CDR3 contains 12 residues. The V gene's germline CDR1 is MNHNS and CDR2 SASEGT. The germline V and J ends were trimmed by 7 bases and 1 base, with 4 bases remaining between them. The CDR3: CASTENTGELFF. DNA of the CDR3: TGTGCCAGCACCGAGAACACCGGGGAGCTGTTTTTT.

This clonotype was detected ten times or more. The chain carries TRBV5-1 and TRBJ2-3; possibly TRBD1 for D (6 bases). This CDR3 comprises 15 residues. V was shortened by 7 bases and J by 2 bases, with 17 bases between the two germline ends. Germline lookup yields CDR1 SGHRS and CDR2 YFSETQ. The DNA for the CDR3 is TGCGCCAGCGGAACAGGGTCAGACAACACAGATACGCAGTATTTT. Residues: CASGTGSDNTDTQYF.

Concerning this clonotype: A much more abundant neighbour one base away suggests this may be a read error. The chain has TRBV4-1 and TRBJ2-1; D is ambiguous. Germline values: CDR1 MGHRA, CDR2 YSYEKL. There are 15 residues in the CDR3. The CDR3 loop is CANSQGALTPNEQFF. DNA for the CDR3: TGCGCCAACAGCCAAGGAGCTCTTACCCCCAATGAGCAGTTCTTC.

The chain links TRBV14 to TRBJ1-2; D is uncertain. Trimming removed 0 bases from V and 1 base from J, with 9 bases in between. The CDR3 sequence is 15 residues long. CDR1 and CDR2 from the germline V gene are SGHDN and FVKESK. The CDR3 here is CASSQDRLINYGYTF. In DNA form, the CDR3 reads TGTGCCAGCAGCCAAGACCGTCTTATTAACTATGGCTACACCTTC.

As to this clonotype: Sequence at one end of the junction differs from germline and may be a read error. The J gene is TRBJ2-1, the V gene TRBV5-6; D possibly corresponds to TRBD1 (6 bases). The DNA matches TRBJ2-7 better at its end, which makes the J call doubtful. CDR3 size: 13 residues. The germline gives CDR1 SGHDT, CDR2 YYEEEE. The CDR3 sequence: CGSSLQGNNEQYF. Here the CDR3 DNA reads TGTGGCAGCAGCTTGCAGGGGAACAATGAGCAGTACTTC.

The chain has TRBV12-3 or TRBV12-4 and TRBJ2-5; D unclear. This CDR3 contains 13 residues. Trimming removed 3 bases at V and 6 bases at J, with 11 bases between. CDR3 DNA sequence: TGTGCCAGCAGTTTGACGCCAGAAAAGACCCAGTACTTC. As protein: CASSLTPEKTQYF.

This clonotype has a count of ten or more. J is TRBJ1-4 and V is TRBV20-1, with 10 bases identical to TRBD1. The CDR3 runs 12 residues. The V gene end was trimmed by 7 bases and the J gene end by 6 bases; junction bases not matched to a gene: 2. CDR1 and CDR2 (germline): DFQATT, SNEGSKA (reference sequence). The CDR3 coding sequence is TGCAGTGGGACAGGGGGGGATGAAAAACTGTTTTTT. Translating gives CSGTGGDEKLFF.

This clonotype occurred many times. The V call is TRBV11-2, the J call TRBJ2-5; D remains unclear. Germline V gives CDR1 SGHAT, CDR2 FQNNGV. CDR3 length equals 14 residues. With 1 base removed from V and 1 base from J, the gap between germline ends came to 7 bases. The DNA of the CDR3 is TGTGCCAGCAGCTTAGGCCGGGTCCAAGAGACCCAGTACTTC. Protein product: CASSLGRVQETQYF.

Points on this clonotype: Its ends do not fully match the called genes, so a read error is possible. The V call is TRBV3-1, the J call TRBJ2-1; maybe TRBD1 (6 bases). Germline V lookup: CDR1 LGHDT, CDR2 YNNKEL (reference sequence). The CDR3 is made up of 15 amino acids. The DNA of the CDR3 is TGTGCCAGCACCCAAGGGGGAGCCCCCTACAATGAGCAGTTCTTC. This encodes CASTQGGAPYNEQFF.

This clonotype showed up many times. The gene calls are TRBV27 and TRBJ1-5; possibly TRBD1 for D (6 bases). Germline lookup yields CDR1 MNHEY and CDR2 SMNVEV (reference sequence). The V end lost 7 bases, the J end lost 5 bases, and 18 bases lay between the germline ends. This CDR3 region has 15 residues. The CDR3 loop is CASKIGTLSHQPQHF. The CDR3, as DNA: TGTGCCAGCAAAATCGGGACACTAAGCCATCAGCCCCAGCATTTT.

The chain employs TRBV12-3 or TRBV12-4 and TRBJ2-5; no clear D gene. V was pared by 2 bases and J by 11 bases, with 21 bases between. The CDR3 is 15 amino acids. Written as DNA, the CDR3 is TGTGCCAGCAGTTTACTCGGGTCCCCCTACAATGAGCAGTACTTC. The encoded protein is CASSLLGSPYNEQYF.

As regards this clonotype: This may stem from a read error, because a much larger clone lies one nucleotide away. The chain carries TRBV11-2 and TRBJ1-5; D gene unclear. CDR1 is SGHAT, CDR2 FQNNGV, per germline. CDR3 length equals 13 residues. The CDR3 reads CAGSSGRNQPQHF. The CDR3 nucleotides read TGTGCCGGCAGCTCCGGTCGGAATCAGCCCCAGCATTTT.

As for this clonotype: Given a much more abundant clone one base away, this may be a read error. The J gene is TRBJ2-3, the V gene TRBV4-1; 7 nucleotides align to TRBD1. From germline, CDR1 is MGHRA and CDR2 YSYEKL. This CDR3 has 16 amino acids. CDR3 in amino acids: CAGSQGRGGGPDTQYF. CDR3 nucleotide sequence: TGCGCCGGCAGCCAAGGTCGAGGGGGCGGCCCAGATACGCAGTATTTT.

This chain links TRBV7-3 with TRBJ2-1; either TRBD1 or TRBD2 may supply D (5 bases each). Germline V CDR1 and CDR2: SGHTA, FQGTGA. The germline V and J ends were trimmed by 0 bases and 8 bases, with 14 bases remaining between them. There are 15 residues in the CDR3. The CDR3 bases are TGTGCCAGCAGCTTAACCGGGACCTCTGTGCATGAGCAGTTCTTC. Amino acids: CASSLTGTSVHEQFF.

This clonotype was seen at least ten times. The chain links TRBV25-1 to TRBJ2-3, with a weak D call TRBD1 (7 bases). This CDR3 spans 14 amino acids. V dropped 4 bases and J dropped 4 bases, with 12 bases sitting between them. Germline-derived CDR1 and CDR2 are MGHDK and SYGVNS. The CDR3 sequence is CASSVGGGADTQYF. The CDR3 DNA reads as TGTGCCAGCAGTGTCGGAGGGGGCGCAGATACGCAGTATTTT.

This clonotype was observed at least ten times. CDR3 nucleotide sequence: TGCAGCGTTGAAGATTTGGTAAACACTGAAGCTTTCTTT. It is translated as CSVEDLVNTEAFF. The V gene is TRBV29-1, the J gene TRBJ1-1; D call uncertain. The CDR3 sequence is 13 residues long. Per the germline V gene, CDR1 is SQVTM and CDR2 is ANQGSEA. The germline V and J ends were trimmed by 0 bases and 2 bases, with 7 bases remaining between them.

The chain employs TRBV11-2 and TRBJ2-1, with D perhaps assigned TRBD1 or TRBD2 (5 bases each). The V and J ends lost 8 bases and 1 base respectively, with 9 bases between them. The CDR3 contains 13 residues. CDR1 SGHAT and CDR2 FQNNGV come from the germline V gene. The CDR3 reads CASRGLSYNEQFF. The CDR3 DNA sequence: TGTGCCAGCCGGGGCTTGTCCTACAATGAGCAGTTCTTC.

This clonotype has a handful of counts. The chain uses TRBV4-2 and TRBJ2-1, with D unresolved. This CDR3 has 12 amino acids. Trimming took 7 bases from V and 9 from J, leaving 13 bases between them. From germline, CDR1 is LGHNA and CDR2 YNFKEQ. CDR3 amino acids: CASTGRVGEQFF. CDR3 bases: TGTGCCAGCACCGGCCGGGTGGGTGAGCAGTTCTTC.

The genes are TRBV12-3 or TRBV12-4 and TRBJ2-2, with 7 bases matching TRBD1. This CDR3 comprises 15 residues. After removal of 5 bases from V and 3 bases from J, the junction contained 6 bases not matched to a gene. CDR3 protein: CASSPGTVDTGELFF. The CDR3 DNA follows: TGTGCCAGCAGTCCCGGGACAGTGGACACCGGGGAGCTGTTTTTT.

This clonotype was seen many times. The chain has TRBV12-3 or TRBV12-4 and TRBJ2-5; 9 nucleotides align to TRBD2. CDR3 length: 13 amino acids. The ends lost 7 bases at V and 4 bases at J; junction bases unmatched: 4. The CDR3 reads CASTGTSRETQYF. CDR3 nucleotides: TGTGCCAGCACCGGGACTAGCAGAGAGACCCAGTACTTC.

This clonotype was counted at least ten times. The chain recombines TRBV20-1 with TRBJ2-3; D remains unclear. The germline gives CDR1 DFQATT, CDR2 SNEGSKA (reference sequence). The CDR3 has 13 amino acids. The CDR3 region is CTLTDSGTDTQYF. The CDR3 nucleotides read TGCACCCTGACCGACTCGGGCACAGATACGCAGTATTTT.